This note documents a single T cell receptor (beta chain) sequence. As yet, its antigen is unknown. The germline CDR1 and CDR2 sequences are KGHSH and LQKENI. The CDR3 covers 13 residues. V was shortened by 4 bases and J by 5 bases, with 9 bases between the two germline ends. This record belongs to a study of blood T cells in healthy people across ages. Study information: Template switching picked up about one barcoded beta molecule for each two T cells. The study's findings and limits: Age showed a roughly linear inverse relationship with TCR beta diversity per million T cells.

Through a sample-barcoded 5' primer and a J-beta primer mix, a second PCR was run for 7 to 11 cycles. A tag from a template-switch adaptor with 12 random nucleotides marked each cDNA molecule. MiXCR was run by TCRdb on the 5' RACE reads, yielding one entry per CDR3 protein. The sample has over 1.5 million distinct CDR3 sequences, roughly 52% seen once. The J gene is TRBJ2-1, the V gene TRBV18, with D perhaps matching TRBD1 (5 bases). Sequences were obtained from blood. The clonotype was recovered from a woman between 40 and 55 years old in good health. CDR3 bases: TGTGCCAGCTCACAGGGGTCTGACAATGAGCAGTTCTTC. Translated: CASSQGSDNEQFF.